This TCR beta chain was obtained from a study of blood T cell repertoires in COVID-19. Study-wide background: Sites across the United States, Italy and Spain contributed samples from acute and convalescent COVID-19. Sources were T cells, B-cell-depleted T cells, or PBMCs; the material itself was cDNA or gDNA.

The CDR3 is made up of 15 amino acids. V shed 5 bases, J shed 0 bases, and the junction held 4 bases outside the gene matches. Germline V CDR1 and CDR2: SGHRS, YFSETQ. As handled by the study authors: Cell counts per sample came from amplifying reference gene primers. Profiling relied on immunoSEQ multiplex PCR, and the TCRdb table lists in-frame clones only, not all of them. V and J calls and clone size are as listed in that table; D and trimming were resolved from the DNA. The data contain more than 95,000 clones, over 65% of them seen just once; the ten biggest clones take up roughly 6.2%. The receptor's source is a man between 70 and 80 years old with acute or convalescent COVID-19. The chain employs TRBV5-1 and TRBJ2-3; the match to TRBD2 covers 9 bases. Sequenced input: peripheral blood. The CDR3 nucleotides read TGCGCCAGCAGGCTAGCGGGGCCTAGCACAGATACGCAGTATTTT. Translation: CASRLAGPSTDTQYF.